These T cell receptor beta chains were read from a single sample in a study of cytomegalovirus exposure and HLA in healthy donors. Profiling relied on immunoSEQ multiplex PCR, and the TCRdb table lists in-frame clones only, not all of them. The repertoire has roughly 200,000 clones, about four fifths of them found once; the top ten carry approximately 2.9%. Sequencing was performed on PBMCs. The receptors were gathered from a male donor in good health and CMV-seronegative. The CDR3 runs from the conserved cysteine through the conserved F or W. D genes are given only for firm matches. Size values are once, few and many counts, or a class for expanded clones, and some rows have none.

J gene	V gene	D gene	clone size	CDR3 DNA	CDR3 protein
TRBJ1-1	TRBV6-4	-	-	TGTGCCAGCAGTCCCGGCAGACAGTCTGAAGCTTTCTTT	CASSPGRQSEAFF
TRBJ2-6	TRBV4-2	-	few	TGTGCCAGCAGCCAAGATTGGGCCGGGGCCAACGTCCTGACTTTC	CASSQDWAGANVLTF
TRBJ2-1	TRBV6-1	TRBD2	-	TGTGCCAGCAGGGAGGCCGGGACTAGCGGGACTGAGCAGTTCTTC	CASREAGTSGTEQFF
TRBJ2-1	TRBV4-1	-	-	TGCGCCAGCAGCCCGTCCGGGACTTACAATGAGCAGTTCTTC	CASSPSGTYNEQFF
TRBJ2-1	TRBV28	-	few	TGTGCCAGCAGTTTTTACGGCCGGTGGGGCAGCTCCTACAATGAGCAGTTCTTC	CASSFYGRWGSSYNEQFF
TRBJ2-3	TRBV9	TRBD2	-	TGTGCCAGCAGCCTTAACGGACTAGCGGGAGTCACAGATACGCAGTATTTT	CASSLNGLAGVTDTQYF
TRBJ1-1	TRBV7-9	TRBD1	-	TGTGCCAGCAGCTTAAGAGGACAGGCCACTGAAGCTTTCTTT	CASSLRGQATEAFF
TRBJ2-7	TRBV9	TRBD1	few	TGTGCCAGCAGCGCTAGGCCGGGACAGGGCTACGAGCAGTACTTC	CASSARPGQGYEQYF
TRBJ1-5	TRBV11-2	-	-	TGTGCCAGCAGCCACACCACAGGGAACAATCAGCCCCAGCATTTT	CASSHTTGNNQPQHF
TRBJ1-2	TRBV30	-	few	TGTGCCTGGAGCCCCGGGGGAACGATGAGTCACTATGGCTACACCTTC	CAWSPGGTMSHYGYTF
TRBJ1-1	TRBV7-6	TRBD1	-	TGTGCCAGCAGACCACGGGGACAGAAAATTTGGTTTTTGAACACTGAAGCTTTCTTT	CASRPRGQKIWFLNTEAFF
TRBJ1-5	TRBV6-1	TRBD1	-	TGTGCCAGCAAGAGGATAGGGGGCCTAAATCAGCCCCAGCATTTT	CASKRIGGLNQPQHF
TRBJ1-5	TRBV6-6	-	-	TGTGCCAGCACCAGGCAGGCTTACAATCAGCCCCAGCATTTT	CASTRQAYNQPQHF
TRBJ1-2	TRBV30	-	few	TGTGCCTGGAGGGTCAGGGGAGCTGATGGCTACACCTTC	CAWRVRGADGYTF
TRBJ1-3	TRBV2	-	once	TGTGCCAACAAGCAATGGGCAGGGGCTAACGCTGGAAACACCATATATTTT	CANKQWAGANAGNTIYF
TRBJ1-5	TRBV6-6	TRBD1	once	TGTGCCAGCGGGGGACAGGGAAAACATCAGCCCCAGCATTTT	CASGGQGKHQPQHF
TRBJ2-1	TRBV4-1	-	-	TGCGCCAGCAGCCATCGGCGGGACCCCTACGAGGAGCAGTTCTTC	CASSHRRDPYEEQFF
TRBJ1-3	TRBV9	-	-	TGTGCCAGCAGCGCAACGACAGGTGCGAGACTCTCTGGAAACACCATATATTTT	CASSATTGARLSGNTIYF
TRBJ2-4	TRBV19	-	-	TGTGCCAGTAGTATAGTGATTGGAGCGATAGCCAAAAACATTCAGTACTTC	CASSIVIGAIAKNIQYF
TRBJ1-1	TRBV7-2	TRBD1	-	TGTGCCAGCAGCCCGAGACAGGGCGCTGAAGCTTTCTTT	CASSPRQGAEAFF
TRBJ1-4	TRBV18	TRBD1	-	TGTGCCAGCTCACCGGGACAGGGACGCGAAAAACTGTTTTTT	CASSPGQGREKLFF
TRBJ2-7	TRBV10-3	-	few	TGTGCCATCAGCACACCCAACTCCTACGAGCAGTACTTC	CAISTPNSYEQYF
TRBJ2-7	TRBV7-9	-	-	TGTGCCAGCAGCCCCTCGACAGGCCCTTACGAGCAGTACTTC	CASSPSTGPYEQYF
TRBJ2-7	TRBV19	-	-	TGTGCCAGTAGTCGCAGGGGCGGCGAGCAGTACTTC	CASSRRGGEQYF
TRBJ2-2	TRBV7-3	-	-	TGTGCCAGCAGCTTAACGAGGGACACCGGGGAGCTGTTTTTT	CASSLTRDTGELFF
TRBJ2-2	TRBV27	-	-	TGTGCCAGCACCTGGCGGGGGCTTGGCACCGGGGAGCTGTTTTTT	CASTWRGLGTGELFF
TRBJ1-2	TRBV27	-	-	TGTGCCAGCAGCCCCGACCTGGGCGGCTACACCTTC	CASSPDLGGYTF
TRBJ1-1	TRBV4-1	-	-	TGCGCCAGCAGCCAATTTCGGGGGGCGCGTGGCACTGAAGCTTTCTTT	CASSQFRGARGTEAFF
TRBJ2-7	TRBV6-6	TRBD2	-	TGTGCCAGCAGACGGATCACTAGCGGGAGCTCCTACGAGCAGTACTTC	CASRRITSGSSYEQYF
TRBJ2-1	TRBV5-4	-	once	TGTGCCAGCAGTTCTCCCTCAGGTGTCAATGAGCAGTTCTTC	CASSSPSGVNEQFF
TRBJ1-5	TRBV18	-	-	TGTGCCAGCTCACCGGCCGATCAGCCCCAGCATTTT	CASSPADQPQHF
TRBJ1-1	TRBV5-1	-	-	TGCGCCAGCAGTCCCTCCACAGGGAACATCGCTTTCTTT	CASSPSTGNIAFF
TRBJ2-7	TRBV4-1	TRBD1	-	TGCGCCAGCAGCCAGCCGGGACAGGGGGCCGGGGAGCAGTACTTC	CASSQPGQGAGEQYF
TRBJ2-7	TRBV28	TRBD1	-	TGTGCCAGCAGTTTATCCCTTGGACAGGGCGGTTCCTACGAGCAGTACTTC	CASSLSLGQGGSYEQYF
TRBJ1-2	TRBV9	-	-	TGTGCCAGCAGCGTAGAGTATAGGGGCAGGCTCCATGGCTACACCTTC	CASSVEYRGRLHGYTF
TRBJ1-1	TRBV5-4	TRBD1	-	TGTGCCAGCAGCTTGTCCCCGGGACAGGGCCTGAACACTGAAGCTTTCTTT	CASSLSPGQGLNTEAFF
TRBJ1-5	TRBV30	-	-	TGTGCCTGGAGTAGGCAGGGGCGCAATCAGCCCCAGCATTTT	CAWSRQGRNQPQHF
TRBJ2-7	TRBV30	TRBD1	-	TGTGCCTGGAGCCACCCCGACAGGGACGAGCAGTACTTC	CAWSHPDRDEQYF
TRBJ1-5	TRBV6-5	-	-	TGTGCCAGCAGTTACTCGAGGAATCAGCCCCAGCATTTT	CASSYSRNQPQHF
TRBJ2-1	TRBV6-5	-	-	TGTGCCAGCAGTTACGTGCGTATGCTTTACAATGAGCAGTTCTTC	CASSYVRMLYNEQFF
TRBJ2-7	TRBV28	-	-	TGTGCCAGCAGTTTTCCTGCCTACGAGCAGTACTTC	CASSFPAYEQYF
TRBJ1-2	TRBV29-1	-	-	TGCAGCGTTACCTTCAGCTATGGCTACACCTTC	CSVTFSYGYTF
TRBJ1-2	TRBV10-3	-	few	TGTGCCATCAGTGAGTCACAGGAACACTATGGCTACACCTTC	CAISESQEHYGYTF
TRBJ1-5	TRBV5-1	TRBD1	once	TGCGCCAGCAGCTTGCAAGGGGGCCCCAATCAGCCCCAGCATTTT	CASSLQGGPNQPQHF
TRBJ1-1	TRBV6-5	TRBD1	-	TGTGCCAGCAGTTCCGACAGGGTTATGAACACTGAAGCTTTCTTT	CASSSDRVMNTEAFF
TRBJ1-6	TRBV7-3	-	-	TGTGCCAGCAGCTTAATGGCGGCAGGGTCTAATTCACCCCTCCACTTT	CASSLMAAGSNSPLHF
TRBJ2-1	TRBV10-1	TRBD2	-	TGCGCCAGCAGAGGTTGGCGGGAGGGCCCTCTTCGCAATGAGCAGTTCTTC	CASRGWREGPLRNEQFF
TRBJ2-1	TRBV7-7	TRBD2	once	TGTGCCAGCAGCTCGACTAGCGGGATTGGGTCGAGTGAGCAGTTCTTC	CASSSTSGIGSSEQFF
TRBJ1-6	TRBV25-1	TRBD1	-	TGTGCCAGCAGTGAATCTAGAGGGGGCGGTAATTCACCCCTCCACTTT	CASSESRGGGNSPLHF
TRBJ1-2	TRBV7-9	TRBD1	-	TGTGCCAGCAGCGAACCGGGACAGGGGAGGATAGGCTACACCTTC	CASSEPGQGRIGYTF
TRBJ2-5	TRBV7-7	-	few	TGTGCCAGCAGCCTGGACATGAGAAAGACCCAGTACTTC	CASSLDMRKTQYF
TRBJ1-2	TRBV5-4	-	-	TGTGCCAGCAGCTTGGCGAGCCCCCAGAGGGGCTACACCTTC	CASSLASPQRGYTF
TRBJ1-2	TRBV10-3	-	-	TGTGCCATCAGTGCCCCAGGTACATATGGCTACACCTTC	CAISAPGTYGYTF
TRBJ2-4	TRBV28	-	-	TGTGCCAGCAGACCCCATATCCGGCGAGGGATAGCCAAAAACATTCAGTACTTC	CASRPHIRRGIAKNIQYF
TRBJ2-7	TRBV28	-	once	TGTGCCAGCAGTACACTAGATCCCCCAGAGCAGTACTTC	CASSTLDPPEQYF
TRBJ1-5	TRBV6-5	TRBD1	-	TGTGCCAGCAGCAGGACAACAGGGGGTGATCAGCCCCAGCATTTT	CASSRTTGGDQPQHF
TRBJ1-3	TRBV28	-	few	TGTGCCAGCAGCCTGATGAGCTCTGGAAACACCATATATTTT	CASSLMSSGNTIYF
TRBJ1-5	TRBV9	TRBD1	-	TGTGCCAGCAGCGCAGGGACAGGGATTAGCAATCAGCCCCAGCATTTT	CASSAGTGISNQPQHF